The clone carrying this T cell receptor beta chain has just a few counts. Its antigen is still unknown. This entry belongs to a study of T-cell memory formation after mild COVID-19. Study-wide results and limits: Contracting clones, day 15 to 85, had balanced CD4/CD8, and later expanders favored CD4+. Those CD4+ clones that contracted were mainly in CM and EM (CD8+ ones in EMRA). A subset of responding clones appeared in pre-infection memory, suggesting cross-reactive memory joined.

Germline CDR1 and CDR2: SGHTA and FQGNSA. Trimming took off 5 bases at V and 2 bases at J, with 7 bases between the two ends. This CDR3 is built from 13 residues. Using constant-segment primers, 5'RACE produced TCR alpha and TCR beta cDNA libraries carrying sample barcodes and UMIs. One entry per CDR3 protein results from TCRdb running MiXCR on the 5' RACE reads. The sample shows under 200,000 distinct CDR3 sequences, over 10% of them seen only once. Sequences were obtained from PBMCs or a T cell subset sorted from them (not recorded which). This clonotype originated in a man between 18 and 35 years old who had mild COVID-19 (a few samples of this study predate the infection). Cell type and time point are not known. The rearrangement uses TRBV7-2 and TRBJ1-5; D is undetermined. The CDR3 here is CASSGPGNQPQHF. CDR3 in DNA: TGTGCCAGCAGCGGGCCGGGCAATCAGCCCCAGCATTTT.